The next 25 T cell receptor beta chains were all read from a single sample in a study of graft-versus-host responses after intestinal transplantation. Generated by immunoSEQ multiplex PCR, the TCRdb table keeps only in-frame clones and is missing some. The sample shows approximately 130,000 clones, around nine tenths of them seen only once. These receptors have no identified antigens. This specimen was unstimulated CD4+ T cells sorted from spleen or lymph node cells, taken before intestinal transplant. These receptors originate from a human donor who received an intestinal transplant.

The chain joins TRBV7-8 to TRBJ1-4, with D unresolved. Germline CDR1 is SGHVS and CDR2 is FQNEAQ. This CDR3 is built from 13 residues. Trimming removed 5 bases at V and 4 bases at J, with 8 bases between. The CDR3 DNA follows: TGTGCCAGCAGCCCGAGCTATAATGAAAAACTGTTTTTT. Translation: CASSPSYNEKLFF.

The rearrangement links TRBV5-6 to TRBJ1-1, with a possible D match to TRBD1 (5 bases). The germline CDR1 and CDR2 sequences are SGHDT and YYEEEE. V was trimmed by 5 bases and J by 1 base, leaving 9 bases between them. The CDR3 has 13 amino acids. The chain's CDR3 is CASRRQRNTEAFF. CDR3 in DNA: TGTGCCAGCAGGAGACAGCGGAACACTGAAGCTTTCTTT.

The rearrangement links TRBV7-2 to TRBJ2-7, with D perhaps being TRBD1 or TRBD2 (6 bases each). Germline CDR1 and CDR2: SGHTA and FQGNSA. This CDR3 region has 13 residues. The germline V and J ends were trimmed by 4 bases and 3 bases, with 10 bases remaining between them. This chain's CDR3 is CASSSGGLYEQYF. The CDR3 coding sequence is TGTGCCAGCAGCTCTGGGGGGCTCTACGAGCAGTACTTC.

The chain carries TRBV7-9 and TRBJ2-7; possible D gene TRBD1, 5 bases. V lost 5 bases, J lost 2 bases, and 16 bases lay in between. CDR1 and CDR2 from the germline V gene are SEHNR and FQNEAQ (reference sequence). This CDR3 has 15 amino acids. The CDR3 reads CASSPGNIPPYEQYF. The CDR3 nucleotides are TGTGCCAGCAGCCCAGGGAATATCCCACCCTACGAGCAGTACTTC.

The CDR3 reads CSVDAGRGTEAFF. CDR3 nucleotide sequence: TGCAGCGTTGACGCGGGGCGCGGGACTGAAGCTTTCTTT. The chain combines TRBV29-1 with TRBJ1-1; possible D gene TRBD1, 5 bases. Germline CDR1 is SQVTM and CDR2 is ANQGSEA. V was cut by 3 bases and J by 5 bases, with 13 bases left in between. The CDR3 length is 13 residues. The variable domain in full, with the rest retrieved from reference TRBV29-1 and TRBJ1-1, is SAVISQKPSRDICQRGTSLTIQCQVDSQVTMMFWYRQQPGQSLTLIATANQGSEATYESGFVIDKFPISRPNLTFSTLTVSNMSPEDSSIYLCSVDAGRGTEAFFGQGTRLTVV.

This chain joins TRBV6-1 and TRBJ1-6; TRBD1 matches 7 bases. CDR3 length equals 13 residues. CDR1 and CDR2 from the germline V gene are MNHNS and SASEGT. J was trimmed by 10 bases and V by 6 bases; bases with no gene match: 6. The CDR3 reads CASRERGPSPLHF. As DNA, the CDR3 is TGTGCCAGCAGGGAAAGGGGGCCATCACCCCTCCACTTT.

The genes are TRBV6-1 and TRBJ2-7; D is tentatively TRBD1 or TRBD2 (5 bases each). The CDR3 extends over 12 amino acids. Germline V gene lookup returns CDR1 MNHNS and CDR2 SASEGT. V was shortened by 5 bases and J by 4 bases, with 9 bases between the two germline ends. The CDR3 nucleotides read TGTGCCAGCAGTTTGGGGGTTTACGAGCAGTACTTC. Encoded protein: CASSLGVYEQYF.

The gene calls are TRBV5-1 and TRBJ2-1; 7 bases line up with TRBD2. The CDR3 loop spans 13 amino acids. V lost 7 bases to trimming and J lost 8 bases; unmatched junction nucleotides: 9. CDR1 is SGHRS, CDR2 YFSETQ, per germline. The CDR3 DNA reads TGCGCCAGCGGAGCGGGGATCACCGATGAGCAGTTCTTC. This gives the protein CASGAGITDEQFF.

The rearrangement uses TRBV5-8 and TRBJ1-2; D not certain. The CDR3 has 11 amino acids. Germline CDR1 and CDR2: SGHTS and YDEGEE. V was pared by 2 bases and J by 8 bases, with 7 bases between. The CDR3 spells CASSFEFGYTF. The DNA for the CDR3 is TGTGCCAGCAGCTTTGAATTCGGCTACACCTTC.

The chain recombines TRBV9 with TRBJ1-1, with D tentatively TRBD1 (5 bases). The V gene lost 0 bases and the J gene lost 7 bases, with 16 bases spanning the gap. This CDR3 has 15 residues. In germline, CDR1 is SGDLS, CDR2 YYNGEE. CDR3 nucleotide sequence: TGTGCCAGCAGCGTAGAGTCAGGGAGATCGCGTGAAGCTTTCTTT. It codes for CASSVESGRSREAFF. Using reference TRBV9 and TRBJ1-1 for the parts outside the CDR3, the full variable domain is DSGVTQTPKHLITATGQRVTLRCSPRSGDLSVYWYQQSLDQGLQFLIQYYNGEERAKGNILERFSAQQFPDLHSELNLSSLELGDSALYFCASSVESGRSREAFFGQGTRLTVV.

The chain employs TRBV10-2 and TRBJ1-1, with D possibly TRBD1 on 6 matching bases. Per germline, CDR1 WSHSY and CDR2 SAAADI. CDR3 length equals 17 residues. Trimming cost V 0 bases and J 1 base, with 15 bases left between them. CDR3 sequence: CASSESKVRGQNTEAFF. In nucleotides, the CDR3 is TGCGCCAGCAGTGAGTCGAAAGTGCGGGGACAGAACACTGAAGCTTTCTTT.

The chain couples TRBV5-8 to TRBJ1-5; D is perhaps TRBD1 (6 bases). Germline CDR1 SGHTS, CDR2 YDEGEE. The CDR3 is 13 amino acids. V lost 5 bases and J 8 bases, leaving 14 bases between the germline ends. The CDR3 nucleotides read TGTGCCAGCAGTCCCGGACAGCCTGAGCCCCAGCATTTT. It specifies CASSPGQPEPQHF. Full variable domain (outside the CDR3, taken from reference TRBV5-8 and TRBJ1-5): EAGVTQSPTHLIKTRGQQATLRCSPISGHTSVYWYQQALGLGLQFLLWYDEGEERNRGNFPPRFSGRQFPNYSSELNVNALELEDSALYLCASSPGQPEPQHFGDGTRLSIL.

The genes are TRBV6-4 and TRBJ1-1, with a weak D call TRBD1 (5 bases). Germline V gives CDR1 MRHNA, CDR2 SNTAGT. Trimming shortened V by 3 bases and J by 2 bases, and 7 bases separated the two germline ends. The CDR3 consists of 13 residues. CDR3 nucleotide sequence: TGTGCCAGCAGTGAGGGACGCAACACTGAAGCTTTCTTT. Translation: CASSEGRNTEAFF.

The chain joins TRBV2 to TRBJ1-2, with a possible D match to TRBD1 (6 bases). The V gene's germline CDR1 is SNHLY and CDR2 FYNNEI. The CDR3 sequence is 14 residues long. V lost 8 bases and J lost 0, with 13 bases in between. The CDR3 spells CASDRRTSNYGYTF. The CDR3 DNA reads TGTGCCAGCGACAGGCGAACTTCTAACTATGGCTACACCTTC.

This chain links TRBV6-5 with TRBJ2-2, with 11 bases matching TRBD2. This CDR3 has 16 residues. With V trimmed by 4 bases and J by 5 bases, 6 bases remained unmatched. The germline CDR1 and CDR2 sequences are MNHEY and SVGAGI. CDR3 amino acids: CASSLTSGVETGELFF. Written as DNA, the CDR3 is TGTGCCAGCAGTTTGACTAGCGGGGTTGAAACCGGGGAGCTGTTTTTT.

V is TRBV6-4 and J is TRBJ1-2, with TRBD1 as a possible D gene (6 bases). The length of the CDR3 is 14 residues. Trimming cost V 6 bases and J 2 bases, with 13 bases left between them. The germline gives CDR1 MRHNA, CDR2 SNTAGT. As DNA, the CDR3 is TGTGCCAGCAGCCCGAGGCAGGGGAACTATGGCTACACCTTC. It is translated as CASSPRQGNYGYTF.

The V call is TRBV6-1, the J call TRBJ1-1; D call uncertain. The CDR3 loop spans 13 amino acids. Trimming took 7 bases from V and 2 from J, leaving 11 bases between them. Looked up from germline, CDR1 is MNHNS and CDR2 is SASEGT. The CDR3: CASNLGRNTEAFF. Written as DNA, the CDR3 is TGTGCCAGCAACCTAGGCCGAAACACTGAAGCTTTCTTT.

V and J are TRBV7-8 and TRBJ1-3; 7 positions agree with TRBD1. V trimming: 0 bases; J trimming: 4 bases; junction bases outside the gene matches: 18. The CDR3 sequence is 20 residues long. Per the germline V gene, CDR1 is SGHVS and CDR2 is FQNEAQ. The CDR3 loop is CASSLARVPTGLAHGNTIYF. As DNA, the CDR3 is TGTGCCAGCAGCTTAGCGCGGGTCCCGACAGGGCTAGCTCACGGAAACACCATATATTTT.

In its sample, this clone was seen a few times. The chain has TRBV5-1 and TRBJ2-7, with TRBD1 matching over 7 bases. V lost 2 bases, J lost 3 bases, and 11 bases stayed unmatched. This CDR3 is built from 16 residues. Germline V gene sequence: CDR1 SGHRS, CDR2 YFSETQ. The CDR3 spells CASSLNRGGKFYEQYF. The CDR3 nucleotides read TGCGCCAGCAGCTTAAACAGGGGCGGTAAGTTCTACGAGCAGTACTTC.

CDR3 bases: TGTGCCAGCAGCTGGTCAGGGCTTGAACGGGACAAGATAGATGAAGCTTTCTTT. It translates to CASSWSGLERDKIDEAFF. The rearrangement links TRBV5-4 to TRBJ1-1; D is perhaps TRBD1 (6 bases). This CDR3 spans 18 amino acids. V lost 3 bases and J lost 7, with 28 bases in between. Germline-derived CDR1 and CDR2 are SGHNT and YYREEE (reference sequence).

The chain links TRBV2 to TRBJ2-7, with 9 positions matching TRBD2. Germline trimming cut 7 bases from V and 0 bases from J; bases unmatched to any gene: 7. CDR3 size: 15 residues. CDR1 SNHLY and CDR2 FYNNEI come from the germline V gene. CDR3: CASTFAGGGSYEQYF. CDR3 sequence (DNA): TGTGCCAGCACCTTCGCGGGGGGGGGCTCCTACGAGCAGTACTTC. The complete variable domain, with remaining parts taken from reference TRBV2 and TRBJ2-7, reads EPEVTQTPSHQVTQMGQEVILRCVPISNHLYFYWYRQILGQKVEFLVSFYNNEISEKSEIFDDQFSVERPDGSNFTLKIRSTKLEDSAMYFCASTFAGGGSYEQYFGPGTRLTVT.

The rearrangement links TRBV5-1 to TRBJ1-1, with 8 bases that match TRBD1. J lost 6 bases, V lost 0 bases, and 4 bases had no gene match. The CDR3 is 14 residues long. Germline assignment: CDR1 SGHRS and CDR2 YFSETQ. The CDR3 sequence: CASSLVTGDAEAFF. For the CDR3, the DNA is TGCGCCAGCAGCTTGGTGACAGGGGATGCTGAAGCTTTCTTT. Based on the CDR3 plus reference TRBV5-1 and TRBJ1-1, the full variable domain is KAGVTQTPRYLIKTRGQQVTLSCSPISGHRSVSWYQQTPGQGLQFLFEYFSETQRNKGNFPGRFSGRQFSNSRSEMNVSTLELGDSALYLCASSLVTGDAEAFFGQGTRLTVV.

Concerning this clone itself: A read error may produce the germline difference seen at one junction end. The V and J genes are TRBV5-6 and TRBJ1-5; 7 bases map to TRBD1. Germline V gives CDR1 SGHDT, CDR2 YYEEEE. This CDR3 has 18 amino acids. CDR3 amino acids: CTRPKTGTENYSNQPQHF. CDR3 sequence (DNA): TGCACCAGACCCAAAACCGGGACAGAAAATTATAGCAATCAGCCCCAGCATTTT. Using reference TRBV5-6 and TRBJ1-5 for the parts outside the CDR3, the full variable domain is DAGVTQSPTHLIKTRGQQVTLRCSPKSGHDTVSWYQQALGQGPQFIFQYYEEEERQRGNFPDRFSGHQFPNYSSELNVNALLLGDSALYLCTRPKTGTENYSNQPQHFGDGTRLSIL.

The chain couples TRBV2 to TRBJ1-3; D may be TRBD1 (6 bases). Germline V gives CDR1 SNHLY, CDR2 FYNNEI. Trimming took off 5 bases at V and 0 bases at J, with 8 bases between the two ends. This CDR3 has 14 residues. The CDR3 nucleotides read TGTGCCAGCAGTAACAGGGACTCTGGAAACACCATATATTTT. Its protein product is CASSNRDSGNTIYF.

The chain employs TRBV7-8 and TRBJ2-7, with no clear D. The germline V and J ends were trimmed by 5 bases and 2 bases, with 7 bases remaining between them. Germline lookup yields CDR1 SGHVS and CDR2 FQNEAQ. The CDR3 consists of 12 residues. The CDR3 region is CASSQRTYEQYF. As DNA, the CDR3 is TGTGCCAGCAGCCAAAGGACCTACGAGCAGTACTTC.